This T cell receptor (beta chain) was captured by sequencing in a study of blood T cell repertoires in COVID-19. Whole-study context: Sites across the United States, Italy and Spain contributed samples from acute and convalescent COVID-19.

CDR3 size: 16 residues. The trim removed 1 base at V and 4 bases at J, leaving 9 bases unmatched. Germline CDR1 and CDR2: LGHNA and YSLEER. Sequenced by immunoSEQ multiplex PCR; TCRdb stores in-frame clones only, minus some. The data hold hundreds of thousands of clones, with around 90% observed a single time. Residents of approximately 25 US areas, aged roughly 18 to 89 years, made up the participants. Sequencing was done on a sample of PBMCs or T cells enriched from blood (not recorded which). This clonotype was obtained from a woman aged 50 to 60 who had recovered from COVID-19. This rearrangement joins TRBV4-3 to TRBJ1-2; 7 positions match TRBD1. CDR3: CASSQVLAGGTYGYTF. CDR3 nucleotides: TGCGCCAGCAGCCAAGTTCTCGCAGGGGGGACCTATGGCTACACCTTC.